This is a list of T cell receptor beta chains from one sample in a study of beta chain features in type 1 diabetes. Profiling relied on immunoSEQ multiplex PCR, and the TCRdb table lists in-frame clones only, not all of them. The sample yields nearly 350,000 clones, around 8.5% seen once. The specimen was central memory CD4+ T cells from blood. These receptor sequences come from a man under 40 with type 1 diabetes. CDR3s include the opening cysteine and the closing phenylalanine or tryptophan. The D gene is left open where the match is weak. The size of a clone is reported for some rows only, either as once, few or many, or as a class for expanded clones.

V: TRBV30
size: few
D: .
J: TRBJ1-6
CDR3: CAWSDSSNSPLHF
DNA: TGTGCCTGGAGTGACAGTTCGAATTCACCCCTCCACTTT

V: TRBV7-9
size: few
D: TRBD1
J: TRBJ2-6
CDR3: CASSLDRAPSGANVLTF
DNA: TGTGCCAGCAGCCTGGACAGGGCCCCATCTGGGGCCAACGTCCTGACTTTC

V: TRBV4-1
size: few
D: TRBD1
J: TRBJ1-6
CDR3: CASSHGRDRYNSPLHF
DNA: TGCGCCAGCAGCCATGGGAGGGACAGGTATAATTCACCCCTCCACTTT

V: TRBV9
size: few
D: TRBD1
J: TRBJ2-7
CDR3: CASSSGQGYEQYF
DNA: TGTGCCAGCAGCTCGGGACAGGGGTACGAGCAGTACTTC

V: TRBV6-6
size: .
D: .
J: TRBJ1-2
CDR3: CASSYFPGAGGYTF
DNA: TGTGCCAGCAGTTACTTTCCGGGGGCGGGCGGCTACACCTTC

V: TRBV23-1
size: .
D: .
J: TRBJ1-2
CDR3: CASLWHGSCYGYTF
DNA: TGCGCCAGCTTATGGCACGGGAGTTGCTATGGCTACACCTTC

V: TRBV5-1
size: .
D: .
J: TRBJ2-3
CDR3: CASSLALDTDTQYF
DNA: TGCGCCAGCAGCTTGGCTTTAGATACAGATACGCAGTATTTT

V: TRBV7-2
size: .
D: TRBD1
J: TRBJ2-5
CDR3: CASSLLQGVGETQYF
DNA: TGTGCCAGCAGCCTCTTACAGGGGGTCGGGGAGACCCAGTACTTC

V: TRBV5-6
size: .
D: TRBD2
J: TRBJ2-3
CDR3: CASSGRLAGGTDTQYF
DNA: TGTGCCAGCAGCGGGAGACTAGCGGGGGGCACAGATACGCAGTATTTT

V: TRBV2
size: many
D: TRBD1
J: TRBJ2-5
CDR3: CASSGTGSQETQYF
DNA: TGTGCCAGCAGTGGGACAGGCTCGCAAGAGACCCAGTACTTC

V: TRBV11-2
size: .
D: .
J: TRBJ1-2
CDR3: CASSLEHGDGYTF
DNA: TGTGCCAGCAGCTTAGAACATGGGGACGGCTACACCTTC

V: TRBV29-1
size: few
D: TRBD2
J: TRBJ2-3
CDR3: CSVGGDTQYF
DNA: TGCAGCGTGGGGGGGGATACGCAGTATTTT

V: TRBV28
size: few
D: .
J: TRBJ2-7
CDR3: CASSFMGMTRNEQYF
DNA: TGTGCCAGCAGTTTCATGGGAATGACGAGGAACGAGCAGTACTTC

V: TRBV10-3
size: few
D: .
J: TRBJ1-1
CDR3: CAMRGARGADTEAFF
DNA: TGTGCCATGCGAGGGGCTCGGGGGGCGGACACTGAAGCTTTCTTT

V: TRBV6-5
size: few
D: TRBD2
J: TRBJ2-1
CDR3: CASSYSIGGAYYEQFF
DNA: TGTGCCAGCAGTTACTCGATCGGGGGGGCCTATTACGAGCAGTTCTTC

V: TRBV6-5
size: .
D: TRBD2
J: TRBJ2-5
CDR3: CASSFKTSTQETQYF
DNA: TGTGCCAGCAGTTTCAAGACTAGCACCCAAGAGACCCAGTACTTC

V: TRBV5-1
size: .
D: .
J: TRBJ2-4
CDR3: CASSLEGAVDIQYF
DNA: TGCGCCAGCAGCTTGGAAGGGGCTGTGGACATTCAGTACTTC

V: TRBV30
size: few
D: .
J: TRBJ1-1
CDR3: CAWNRNKNTEAFF
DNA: TGTGCCTGGAACAGGAATAAGAACACTGAAGCTTTCTTT